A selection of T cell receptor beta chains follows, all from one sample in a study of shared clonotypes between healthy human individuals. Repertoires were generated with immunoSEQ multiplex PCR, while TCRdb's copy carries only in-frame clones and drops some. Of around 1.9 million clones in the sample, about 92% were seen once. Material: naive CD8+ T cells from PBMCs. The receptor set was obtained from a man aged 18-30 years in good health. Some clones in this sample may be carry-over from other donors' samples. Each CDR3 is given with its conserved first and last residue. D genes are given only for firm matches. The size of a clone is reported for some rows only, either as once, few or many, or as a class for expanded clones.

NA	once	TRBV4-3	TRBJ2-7	TGCGCCAGCAGCCAAGGAGAGGGGTTACCCTACGAGCAGTACTTC	CASSQGEGLPYEQYF
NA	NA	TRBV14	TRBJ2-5	TGTGCCAGCAGCCAAGCGAGACGGCCACAAGAGACCCAGTACTTC	CASSQARRPQETQYF
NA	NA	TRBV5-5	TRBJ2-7	TGTGCCAGCAGCGCGTTGGGGGTTTTTTACGAGCAGTACTTC	CASSALGVFYEQYF
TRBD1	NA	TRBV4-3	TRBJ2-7	TGCGCCAGCAGCCAAGGTAGCAGGGGGCCATACGAGCAGTACTTC	CASSQGSRGPYEQYF
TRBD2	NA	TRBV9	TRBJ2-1	TGTGCCAGCAGCGACATGGGACTAGCGGGAGGGTGGGATGAGCAGTTCTTC	CASSDMGLAGGWDEQFF
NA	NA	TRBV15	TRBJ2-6	TGTGCCACCAGCGACGACGGGGGGCCTGGGGCCAACGTCCTGACTTTC	CATSDDGGPGANVLTF
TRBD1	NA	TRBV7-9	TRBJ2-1	TGTGCCAGCAGCTTAGGGGACAGGGGCCATGAGCAGTTCTTC	CASSLGDRGHEQFF
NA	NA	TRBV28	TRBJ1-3	TGTGCCAGCAGTTGGATTAGGTCGGGAAACACCATATATTTT	CASSWIRSGNTIYF
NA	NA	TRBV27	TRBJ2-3	TGTGCCAGCAGTCCGCGGGACGGAATCACAGATACGCAGTATTTT	CASSPRDGITDTQYF
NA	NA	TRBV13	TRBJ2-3	TGTGCCAGCAGCTCGTTCACAGATACGCAGTATTTT	CASSSFTDTQYF
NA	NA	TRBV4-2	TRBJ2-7	TGTGCCAGCAGCCAAGTGTCTAGCGCTAGCCCGGCCGAGCAGTACTTC	CASSQVSSASPAEQYF
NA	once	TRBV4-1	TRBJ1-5	TGCGCCAGCAGCCAAGACGGGGGTCAGCCCCAGCATTTT	CASSQDGGQPQHF
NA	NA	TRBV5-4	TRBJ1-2	TGTGCCAGCAGCTTGTGGGGGGAAGGCTACACCTTC	CASSLWGEGYTF
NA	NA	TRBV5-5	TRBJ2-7	TGTGCCAGCAGCCCTCTCCCCGGGACCTCCTACGAGCAGTACTTC	CASSPLPGTSYEQYF
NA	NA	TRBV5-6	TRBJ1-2	TGTGCCAGCAGCGGGTTGAGGATTTCTCCAAACTATGGCTACACCTTC	CASSGLRISPNYGYTF
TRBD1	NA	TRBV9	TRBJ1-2	TGTGCCAGCAGCCCCGGACAGGGTAACTATGGCTACACCTTC	CASSPGQGNYGYTF
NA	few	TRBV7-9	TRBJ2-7	TGTGCCAGCCCAGAGCAGTACTTC	CASPEQYF
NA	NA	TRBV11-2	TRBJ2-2	TGTGCCAGCAGCTTAGTAGGACATGCGGGGGAGCTGTTTTTT	CASSLVGHAGELFF
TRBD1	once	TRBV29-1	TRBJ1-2	TGCAGCGTTGGACTCCCCGGGACAGGATTCTATGGCTACACCTTC	CSVGLPGTGFYGYTF
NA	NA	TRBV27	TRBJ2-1	TGTGCCAGCAGTCCTAACACCCTACTAGGAACATTCTTC	CASSPNTLLGTFF
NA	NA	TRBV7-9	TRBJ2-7	TGTGCCAGCAGCTTTAGCGCTAGCAACGAGCAGTACTTC	CASSFSASNEQYF
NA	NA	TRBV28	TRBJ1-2	TGTGCCAGCGGTCTAGGTGTGTCCGCTTATGGCTACACCTTC	CASGLGVSAYGYTF
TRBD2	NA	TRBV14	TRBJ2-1	TGTGCCAGCAGCCCGGGACTAGCGGGAACCGCTGAGCAGTTCTTC	CASSPGLAGTAEQFF
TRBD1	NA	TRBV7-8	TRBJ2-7	TGTGCCAGCAGCCCGAGGACAGGGGGTATCTACGAGCAGTACTTC	CASSPRTGGIYEQYF
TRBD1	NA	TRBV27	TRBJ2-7	TGTGCCAGCAGTTTGGGACAGGGTGTTTCCTACGAGCAGTACTTC	CASSLGQGVSYEQYF
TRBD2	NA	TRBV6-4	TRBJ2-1	TGTGCCAGCAGTGCGAGCGGGAGGGACAATGAGCAGTTCTTC	CASSASGRDNEQFF
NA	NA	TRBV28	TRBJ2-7	TGTGCCAGCAGTCCCCCCCCGTCCCCTCCCTACGAGCAGTACTTC	CASSPPPSPPYEQYF
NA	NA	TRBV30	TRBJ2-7	TGTGCCTGGAGTGGACGGGCTACCTCCTACGAGCAGTACTTC	CAWSGRATSYEQYF